The 26 T cell receptor beta chains in this list originate from one sample, sequenced in a study of cytomegalovirus exposure and HLA in healthy donors. 60 Vbeta and 13 Jbeta primers were used in PCR. The data were produced by immunoSEQ multiplex PCR, yet TCRdb's version contains in-frame clones alone and is incomplete. Among about 160,000 clones, roughly 82% were seen once, and the ten largest hold 2.5% to 3%. Sequenced sample: PBMCs. The receptors come from a woman aged 45 to 65 in good health and CMV-seropositive.

The V call is TRBV6-1, the J call TRBJ1-1; perhaps TRBD1 as D (6 bases). This CDR3 is 13 amino acids long. Germline CDR1 MNHNS, CDR2 SASEGT. V gave up 6 bases and J gave up 7 bases, with 15 bases separating them. Here the CDR3 DNA reads TGTGCCAGCAGCCTTACAGGGTTAGATGAAGCTTTCTTT. Protein product: CASSLTGLDEAFF.

This clone was seen a single time. CDR3 sequence (DNA): TGCGCCAGCAGCCAAACGACAGAGAGTAACACTGAAGCTTTCTTT. Translation: CASSQTTESNTEAFF. V usage is TRBV4-1 and J usage is TRBJ1-1, with D possibly matching TRBD1 (5 bases). Germline assignment: CDR1 MGHRA and CDR2 YSYEKL. This CDR3 region has 15 residues. Trimming shortened V by 2 bases and J by 2 bases, and 12 bases separated the two germline ends.

This clone has only a few counts. The CDR3 nucleotides are TGCGCCAGCAGCTTGGACGCCCGGCAAGAGACCCAGTACTTC. Protein: CASSLDARQETQYF. V is TRBV5-1 and J is TRBJ2-5, with D unresolved. Trimming stripped 0 bases from V and 2 bases from J, with 8 bases between. This CDR3 has 14 residues. The V gene's germline CDR1 is SGHRS and CDR2 YFSETQ.

The chain employs TRBV5-1 and TRBJ2-5, with D perhaps TRBD2 (5 bases). The CDR3 is 14 amino acids. CDR1 is SGHRS and CDR2 is YFSETQ in the germline V gene. V lost 0 bases to trimming and J lost 3 bases, with 9 bases between them. In DNA, the CDR3 is TGCGCCAGCAGCTTGGTGGTGGAGGAAGAGACCCAGTACTTC. It encodes CASSLVVEEETQYF.

The genes are TRBV7-9 and TRBJ2-5; 8 bases match TRBD1. J lost 4 bases, V lost 1 base, and 2 bases had no gene match. This CDR3 region has 14 residues. Germline CDR1 reads SEHNR; CDR2 reads FQNEAQ (reference sequence). Here the CDR3 DNA reads TGTGCCAGCAGCTTAGGGGGACAGGTAGAGACCCAGTACTTC. This encodes CASSLGGQVETQYF.

The chain employs TRBV11-3 and TRBJ1-5, with a weak D call TRBD1 (6 bases). Trimming shortened V by 4 bases and J by 0 bases, and 10 bases separated the two germline ends. Germline loops: CDR1 SGHNT, CDR2 YENEEA. The CDR3 is made up of 15 amino acids. CDR3 nucleotides: TGTGCCAGCAGCTCCGACAGGAATAGCAATCAGCCCCAGCATTTT. This encodes CASSSDRNSNQPQHF.

CDR3 protein: CASSEGGPSSYEQYF. Here the CDR3 DNA reads TGCGCCAGCAGCGAGGGGGGGCCTAGCTCCTACGAGCAGTACTTC. This chain joins TRBV5-1 and TRBJ2-7; a possible D gene is TRBD2 (7 bases). The CDR3 runs to 15 residues. The V end lost 4 bases, the J end lost 0 bases, and 14 bases lay between the germline ends. Germline loops: CDR1 SGHRS, CDR2 YFSETQ.

This clone showed up just once. V usage is TRBV19 and J usage is TRBJ2-3; 7 positions agree with TRBD2. The CDR3 is made up of 17 amino acids. Germline lookup yields CDR1 LNHDA and CDR2 SQIVND (reference sequence). V shed 3 bases, J shed 1 base, and the junction held 10 bases outside the gene matches. Here the CDR3 DNA reads TGTGCCAGTAGTATTCGGGGGGATCCCTCTCGCACAGATACGCAGTATTTT. Protein product: CASSIRGDPSRTDTQYF.

Only a few counts were recorded for this clone. The chain carries TRBV5-6 and TRBJ1-1; D perhaps matches TRBD1 (5 bases). V lost 0 bases and J 3 bases, leaving 9 bases between the germline ends. The germline CDR1 and CDR2 sequences are SGHDT and YYEEEE. The CDR3 is made up of 14 amino acids. DNA of the CDR3: TGTGCCAGCAGCTTGGGGCAGGGTCACACTGAAGCTTTCTTT. It is translated as CASSLGQGHTEAFF.

The genes are TRBV15 and TRBJ1-4; D may be TRBD1 (6 bases). From germline, CDR1 is LNHNV and CDR2 YYDKDF (reference sequence). This CDR3 contains 14 residues. The V and J ends lost 3 bases and 5 bases respectively, with 10 bases between them. In nucleotides, the CDR3 is TGTGCCACCAGCAGGGGGGCAGGGAATGAAAAACTGTTTTTT. Translating it yields CATSRGAGNEKLFF.

J is TRBJ1-2 and V is TRBV11-2, with a possible D match to TRBD1 (5 bases). This CDR3 has 16 amino acids. Trimming removed 4 bases from V and 2 bases from J, with 17 bases in between. Germline lookup yields CDR1 SGHAT and CDR2 FQNNGV. The CDR3 DNA follows: TGTGCCAGCAGCTCCACCGACAGCCGATCCAACTATGGCTACACCTTC. Translation gives CASSSTDSRSNYGYTF.

This clone was observed once. The V call is TRBV10-3, the J call TRBJ1-6; no reliable D call. The CDR3 runs 14 residues. Germline assignment: CDR1 ENHRY and CDR2 SYGVKD. V shed 3 bases and J shed 8 bases, with 11 bases lying between them. CDR3 sequence: CAISDGVLYSPLHF. CDR3 bases: TGTGCCATCAGTGACGGAGTGCTCTATTCACCCCTCCACTTT.

The rearrangement uses TRBV2 and TRBJ1-1; D gene uncertain. V gave up 6 bases and J gave up 1 base, with 12 bases separating them. The CDR3 runs 14 residues. The germline V gene has CDR1 SNHLY and CDR2 FYNNEI. The chain's CDR3 is CASRTGNSNTEAFF. Here the CDR3 DNA reads TGTGCCAGCAGGACGGGAAACTCGAACACTGAAGCTTTCTTT. The variable domain in full, completed from reference TRBV2 and TRBJ1-1, reads EPEVTQTPSHQVTQMGQEVILRCVPISNHLYFYWYRQILGQKVEFLVSFYNNEISEKSEIFDDQFSVERPDGSNFTLKIRSTKLEDSAMYFCASRTGNSNTEAFFGQGTRLTVV.

The chain links TRBV5-1 to TRBJ2-1; the match to TRBD2 covers 11 bases. This CDR3 contains 15 residues. The trim removed 0 bases at V and 13 bases at J, leaving 9 bases unmatched. Germline CDR1 and CDR2: SGHRS and YFSETQ. Here the CDR3 DNA reads TGCGCCAGCAGCTTGGAGGCTAGCGGGGGGCGGGAACAGTTCTTC. Translating gives CASSLEASGGREQFF. The full variable domain, with the rest looked up from reference TRBV5-1 and TRBJ2-1, is KAGVTQTPRYLIKTRGQQVTLSCSPISGHRSVSWYQQTPGQGLQFLFEYFSETQRNKGNFPGRFSGRQFSNSRSEMNVSTLELGDSALYLCASSLEASGGREQFFGPGTRLTVL.

Note on this clone: A read error may account for a junction end that differs from germline. V is TRBV2 and J is TRBJ1-2; TRBD1 matches at 11 bases. The CDR3 is 14 amino acids. The germline gives CDR1 SNHLY, CDR2 FYNNEI. CDR3 amino acids: CATNRDRGNYGYPF. The CDR3 DNA is TGTGCCACAAACCGGGACAGGGGGAACTATGGCTACCCCTTC.

The chain uses TRBV5-1 and TRBJ1-4; D possibly corresponds to TRBD1 (5 bases). V lost 0 bases and J 4 bases, leaving 10 bases between the germline ends. Germline assignment: CDR1 SGHRS and CDR2 YFSETQ. This CDR3 spans 15 amino acids. The CDR3 protein is CASSLVTGNNEKLFF. The CDR3 DNA sequence: TGCGCCAGCAGCTTGGTTACAGGCAATAATGAAAAACTGTTTTTT.

The chain joins TRBV2 to TRBJ1-2; D is perhaps TRBD1 (5 bases). Trimming left V 0 bases short and J 2 bases short, with 7 bases between. This CDR3 has 14 residues. Germline values: CDR1 SNHLY, CDR2 FYNNEI. CDR3 loop: CASSEASGNYGYTF. The CDR3 coding sequence is TGTGCCAGCAGTGAAGCGTCAGGGAACTATGGCTACACCTTC.

The chain recombines TRBV18 with TRBJ1-1, with a possible D match to TRBD1 (5 bases). Deletions cut 7 bases from V and 3 bases from J, with 12 bases between. Germline loops: CDR1 KGHSH, CDR2 LQKENI. The CDR3 sequence is 13 residues long. The CDR3 reads CASFPQGHTEAFF. CDR3 nucleotide sequence: TGTGCCAGCTTCCCTCAGGGTCACACTGAAGCTTTCTTT. Together with reference TRBV18 and TRBJ1-1, the CDR3 gives the full variable domain: NAGVMQNPRHLVRRRGQEARLRCSPMKGHSHVYWYRQLPEEGLKFMVYLQKENIIDESGMPKERFSAEFPKEGPSILRIQQVVRGDSAAYFCASFPQGHTEAFFGQGTRLTVV.

V is TRBV11-3 and J is TRBJ2-7; perhaps TRBD1 as D (5 bases). The CDR3 is made up of 13 amino acids. The V and J ends lost 5 bases and 6 bases respectively, with 14 bases between them. Germline V gene lookup returns CDR1 SGHNT and CDR2 YENEEA. This CDR3 reads CASSLSPGCEQYF. CDR3 nucleotides: TGTGCCAGCAGCCTATCGCCAGGGTGCGAGCAGTACTTC.

The V and J genes are TRBV9 and TRBJ2-6, with D possibly being TRBD2 (5 bases). Trimming stripped 0 bases from V and 2 bases from J, with 15 bases between. The germline CDR1 and CDR2 sequences are SGDLS and YYNGEE. This CDR3 contains 18 residues. CDR3 sequence reads: CASSVGRSSGAGANVLTF. CDR3 bases: TGTGCCAGCAGCGTAGGACGAAGTTCCGGGGCTGGGGCCAACGTCCTGACTTTC.

This chain connects TRBV5-1 to TRBJ1-1, with 7 positions matching TRBD1. The CDR3 sequence is 14 residues long. J gave up 5 bases and V 4 bases, and 8 bases lay outside the gene matches. Germline V CDR1 and CDR2: SGHRS, YFSETQ. This CDR3 reads CASSGFTGETEAFF. The CDR3 DNA reads TGCGCCAGCAGCGGATTTACAGGGGAAACTGAAGCTTTCTTT.

The chain employs TRBV19 and TRBJ2-7; TRBD1 agrees at 8 bases. This CDR3 is built from 13 residues. Germline CDR1 LNHDA, CDR2 SQIVND (reference sequence). Trimming at V came to 1 base and at J to 6 bases, leaving 2 bases not matched to a gene. CDR3 amino acids: CASSIGTGGEQYF. The CDR3 nucleotides read TGTGCCAGTAGTATAGGCACAGGGGGCGAGCAGTACTTC.

Notes on this clone: Germline is not matched at one junction end, which may reflect a read error. The V and J genes are TRBV13 and TRBJ2-3; TRBD1 is a possible D gene (7 bases). From germline, CDR1 is PRHDT and CDR2 FYEKMQ (reference sequence). CDR3 length: 16 residues. The CDR3 DNA is TGTGCCAGCAGCCTAGGAGGGGGCGGCACGTCAGATACGCAGTATTTT. Translating gives CASSLGGGGTSDTQYF.

This clone came up a few times. This sequence joins TRBV5-6 and TRBJ2-6, with 9 positions matching TRBD2. Trimming removed 3 bases from V and 1 base from J; junction bases left unmatched: 8. The CDR3 runs 18 residues. The germline V gene has CDR1 SGHDT and CDR2 YYEEEE. CDR3 in DNA: TGTGCCAGCAGCTCCGTAGCGGGGGTTGGATCTGGGGCCAACGTCCTGACTTTC. This codes for CASSSVAGVGSGANVLTF.

The genes are TRBV4-1 and TRBJ2-5; 10 bases map to TRBD2. The J segment lost 4 bases and the V segment lost 7 bases, leaving 9 bases of the junction unmatched. The CDR3 spans 15 residues. Germline lookup yields CDR1 MGHRA and CDR2 YSYEKL. CDR3 in DNA: TGCGCCAGCACCCTCCGGGCTAGCGGGGGAGAGACCCAGTACTTC. This codes for CASTLRASGGETQYF.

V usage is TRBV11-2 and J usage is TRBJ2-1, with 7 positions matching TRBD2. Germline loops: CDR1 SGHAT, CDR2 FQNNGV. The CDR3 is 13 amino acids. J lost 5 bases, V lost 6 bases, and 4 bases had no gene match. CDR3 sequence reads: CASSSGTNNEQFF. DNA of the CDR3: TGTGCCAGCAGTTCCGGGACTAACAATGAGCAGTTCTTC.